Below are 23 T cell receptor beta chains sequenced from a single sample in a study of shared clonotypes between healthy human individuals. Measured with immunoSEQ multiplex PCR; TCRdb has only the in-frame clones, and not every one. The sample includes fewer than 800,000 clones, roughly nine tenths seen only once; the top ten take 24%. Only CD45RO-negative cells positively selected for CCR7 counted as naive CD8 cells, so terminally differentiated effector memory CD45RA+ cells were excluded. Sequencing used naive CD8+ T cells sorted from blood. The receptors were gathered from a young man in good health.

V gene TRBV7-2 combines with J gene TRBJ2-3; 9 bases align to TRBD2. The V segment lost 5 bases and the J segment 3 bases; nucleotides outside the gene matches: 3. CDR1 and CDR2 from the germline V gene are SGHTA and FQGNSA. The CDR3 is 14 amino acids. CDR3 region: CASSDSGSTDTQYF. In nucleotides, the CDR3 is TGTGCCAGCAGCGATAGCGGGAGTACAGATACGCAGTATTTT.

This clone has just one count. The gene calls are TRBV29-1 and TRBJ1-1; 12 bases map to TRBD1. The germline CDR1 and CDR2 sequences are SQVTM and ANQGSEA. This CDR3 region has 15 residues. J gave up 7 bases and V 0 bases, and 6 bases lay outside the gene matches. The CDR3 spells CSVEDWDRGQGEAFF. CDR3 DNA sequence: TGCAGCGTTGAAGATTGGGACAGGGGGCAAGGTGAAGCTTTCTTT. The full variable domain, with the rest looked up from reference TRBV29-1 and TRBJ1-1, is SAVISQKPSRDICQRGTSLTIQCQVDSQVTMMFWYRQQPGQSLTLIATANQGSEATYESGFVIDKFPISRPNLTFSTLTVSNMSPEDSSIYLCSVEDWDRGQGEAFFGQGTRLTVV.

This chain links TRBV7-6 with TRBJ2-1, with 13 bases matching TRBD2. This CDR3 has 16 amino acids. Losses at the gene ends were 5 bases for V and 7 bases for J; bases not matched to a gene: 8. Germline CDR1 SGHVS, CDR2 FNYEAQ. Here the CDR3 DNA reads TGTGCCAGCAGCCTGAAACTAGCGGGAGGGCCTAATGAGCAGTTCTTC. Amino acids: CASSLKLAGGPNEQFF.

This clone was seen a single time. The chain has TRBV6-6 and TRBJ2-7; the D gene is possibly TRBD2 (6 bases). Germline CDR1 reads MNHNY; CDR2 reads SVGAGI (reference sequence). This CDR3 region has 12 residues. V was shortened by 10 bases and J by 2 bases, with 12 bases between the two germline ends. CDR3 in amino acids: CATLGGTYEQYF. Here the CDR3 DNA reads TGTGCCACCCTGGGGGGAACCTACGAGCAGTACTTC.

This chain connects TRBV30 to TRBJ2-5; perhaps TRBD1 as D (5 bases). CDR1 and CDR2 (germline): GTSNPN, SVGIG (reference sequence). The CDR3 is made up of 15 amino acids. V lost 3 bases to trimming and J lost 5 bases, with 19 bases between them. CDR3 nucleotide sequence: TGTGCCTGGAGCGAAGGCGTCAGGGATTTGGAGACCCAGTACTTC. Protein product: CAWSEGVRDLETQYF.

V usage is TRBV5-1 and J usage is TRBJ2-1; D gene uncertain. Between the trimmed V and J ends, which lost 0 bases and 8 bases, there was a span of 27 bases. This CDR3 has 19 residues. Germline V lookup: CDR1 SGHRS, CDR2 YFSETQ. This chain's CDR3 is CASSLVSPRNNVEVDEQFF. For the CDR3, the DNA is TGCGCCAGCAGCTTGGTGTCCCCGAGAAACAATGTAGAGGTAGATGAGCAGTTCTTC.

The chain carries TRBV4-1 and TRBJ2-3, with D maybe TRBD1 (6 bases). V was clipped by 4 bases and J by 3 bases, with 14 bases between them. Germline V gives CDR1 MGHRA, CDR2 YSYEKL. This CDR3 is 15 amino acids long. CDR3 sequence reads: CASSPDRSETDTQYF. Here the CDR3 DNA reads TGCGCCAGCAGCCCTGACAGGTCGGAGACAGATACGCAGTATTTT.

The chain has TRBV7-9 and TRBJ1-2, with 7 nucleotides matching TRBD1. CDR1 and CDR2 (germline): SEHNR, FQNEAQ (reference sequence). This CDR3 has 15 amino acids. With 2 bases clipped from V and 0 bases from J, the junction kept 3 bases outside the gene matches. The CDR3 nucleotides are TGTGCCAGCAGCTTAAGTGGACAGGCTAACTATGGCTACACCTTC. Its protein is CASSLSGQANYGYTF.

The chain recombines TRBV9 with TRBJ1-4; weak D call: TRBD1 (6 bases). V was trimmed by 0 bases and J by 11 bases, leaving 17 bases between them. The CDR3 consists of 15 residues. CDR1 is SGDLS, CDR2 YYNGEE, per germline. In DNA form, the CDR3 reads TGTGCCAGCAGCGTAGAGGGCGGGGGGGCGAGGAAACTGTTTTTT. This gives the protein CASSVEGGGARKLFF.

The rearrangement links TRBV6-5 to TRBJ2-7, with 8 bases matching TRBD1. V was clipped by 5 bases and J by 0 bases; unmatched bases: 0. In germline, CDR1 is MNHEY, CDR2 SVGAGI. CDR3 size: 13 residues. The CDR3 DNA reads TGTGCCAGCAGTGGACAGGGCTCCTACGAGCAGTACTTC. The encoded protein is CASSGQGSYEQYF.

This clone was seen only once. The chain is built from TRBV30 and TRBJ2-4, with a possible D match to TRBD2 (5 bases). Germline V gives CDR1 GTSNPN, CDR2 SVGIG (reference sequence). V gave up 2 bases and J gave up 0 bases, with 14 bases separating them. The CDR3 sequence is 16 residues long. CDR3 region: CAWSFEDSIAKNIQYF. CDR3 nucleotides: TGTGCCTGGAGTTTCGAGGACTCTATAGCCAAAAACATTCAGTACTTC.

The chain is built from TRBV2 and TRBJ2-1; 9 bases map to TRBD2. Germline CDR1 reads SNHLY; CDR2 reads FYNNEI. The CDR3 has 14 residues. J was trimmed by 10 bases and V by 1 base; bases with no gene match: 5. CDR3 in DNA: TGTGCCAGCAGTGAAGATAGCGGGAGATTAGAGCAGTTCTTC. Protein: CASSEDSGRLEQFF.

This chain joins TRBV29-1 and TRBJ2-1; possible D gene TRBD1, 6 bases. V was clipped by 7 bases and J by 0 bases, with 16 bases between them. Germline V gene lookup returns CDR1 SQVTM and CDR2 ANQGSEA. The CDR3 sequence is 15 residues long. CDR3: CSASRTASSYNEQFF. The CDR3 DNA is TGCAGCGCCTCTAGGACAGCAAGCTCCTACAATGAGCAGTTCTTC.

This chain uses TRBV11-2 with TRBJ2-7; D not certain. V lost 3 bases, J lost 8 bases, and 14 bases lay in between. CDR3 length: 13 amino acids. Germline CDR1 is SGHAT and CDR2 is FQNNGV. The CDR3 sequence: CASSLDPPSQQYF. CDR3 bases: TGTGCCAGCAGCTTGGACCCCCCCAGTCAGCAGTACTTC.

The J gene is TRBJ1-1, the V gene TRBV7-9; D is possibly TRBD1 (6 bases). The CDR3 consists of 14 residues. Germline assignment: CDR1 SEHNR and CDR2 FQNEAQ (reference sequence). The V end was cut by 7 bases, the J end by 1 base, with 13 bases between. The CDR3 sequence is CASIQWGQNTEAFF. In DNA form, the CDR3 reads TGTGCCAGCATCCAATGGGGGCAGAACACTGAAGCTTTCTTT.

The CDR3 is CASSPGLTNEKLFF. The CDR3 region has the DNA TGCGCCAGCAGCCCGGGGCTAACTAATGAAAAACTGTTTTTT. This rearrangement joins TRBV5-1 to TRBJ1-4; D perhaps matches TRBD1 (5 bases). Trimming stripped 4 bases from V and 1 base from J, with 8 bases between. This CDR3 spans 14 amino acids. Germline-derived CDR1 and CDR2 are SGHRS and YFSETQ. Using reference TRBV5-1 and TRBJ1-4 for the parts outside the CDR3, the full variable domain is KAGVTQTPRYLIKTRGQQVTLSCSPISGHRSVSWYQQTPGQGLQFLFEYFSETQRNKGNFPGRFSGRQFSNSRSEMNVSTLELGDSALYLCASSPGLTNEKLFFGSGTQLSVL.

V and J are TRBV27 and TRBJ2-3; D possibly corresponds to TRBD2 (5 bases). Germline CDR1 reads MNHEY; CDR2 reads SMNVEV (reference sequence). The CDR3 extends over 13 amino acids. Trimming cost V 3 bases and J 1 base, with 5 bases left between them. The CDR3 bases are TGTGCCAGCAGTTTCGGGGGCACAGATACGCAGTATTTT. Translating gives CASSFGGTDTQYF.

V gene TRBV28 combines with J gene TRBJ2-7, with D perhaps matching TRBD2 (5 bases). The CDR3 is made up of 17 amino acids. Germline CDR1 MDHEN, CDR2 SYDVKM. V lost 3 bases and J lost 2, with 20 bases in between. The CDR3, as DNA: TGTGCCAGCAGTTTGAAGGTCAGCACTAGTTCTACCTACGAGCAGTACTTC. As protein: CASSLKVSTSSTYEQYF.

The chain couples TRBV28 to TRBJ1-5; 9 bases fit TRBD1. CDR3 length equals 17 residues. Germline V gene data show CDR1 as MDHEN and CDR2 as SYDVKM. The junction had 6 bases not matched to a gene; V was cut back by 2 bases and J by 1 base. CDR3 coding DNA: TGTGCCAGCAGTTTACTACTCGGACAGGGGAGCAATCAGCCCCAGCATTTT. Protein sequence: CASSLLLGQGSNQPQHF.

J is TRBJ2-7 and V is TRBV10-3; possibly TRBD1 for D (6 bases). This CDR3 spans 15 amino acids. Germline CDR1 is ENHRY and CDR2 is SYGVKD. Trimming took off 6 bases at V and 2 bases at J, with 17 bases between the two ends. DNA for the CDR3: TGTGCCATCAGCCTGGACAGCGGAACTACCTACGAGCAGTACTTC. Protein: CAISLDSGTTYEQYF.

This sequence joins TRBV6-5 and TRBJ2-1; 9 bases fit TRBD2. Germline values: CDR1 MNHEY, CDR2 SVGAGI. CDR3 length: 16 amino acids. V shed 3 bases, J shed 6 bases, and the junction held 9 bases outside the gene matches. The chain's CDR3 is CASSYGASGIANEQFF. The CDR3 nucleotides are TGTGCCAGCAGTTATGGTGCTAGCGGGATAGCCAATGAGCAGTTCTTC.

The rearrangement links TRBV27 to TRBJ2-7; D might be TRBD1 or TRBD2, each matching 5 bases. Germline CDR1 MNHEY, CDR2 SMNVEV (reference sequence). The CDR3 consists of 11 residues. V lost 8 bases and J 7 bases, leaving 12 bases between the germline ends. CDR3 sequence reads: CASGDRREQYF. In DNA form, the CDR3 reads TGTGCCAGCGGGGACCGCCGGGAGCAGTACTTC.

The CDR3 DNA reads TGTATCAGCCCGGGCCCTTGGAATCAGCCCCAGCATTTT. It translates to CISPGPWNQPQHF. The rearrangement uses TRBV19 and TRBJ1-5; D gene unclear. The CDR3 extends over 13 amino acids. Germline V gene sequence: CDR1 LNHDA, CDR2 SQIVND (reference sequence). Full variable domain (rest looked up from reference TRBV19 and TRBJ1-5): DGGITQSPKYLFRKEGQNVTLSCEQNLNHDAMYWYRQDPGQGLRLIYYSQIVNDFQKGDIAEGYSVSREKKESFPLTVTSAQKNPTAFYLCISPGPWNQPQHFGDGTRLSIL.